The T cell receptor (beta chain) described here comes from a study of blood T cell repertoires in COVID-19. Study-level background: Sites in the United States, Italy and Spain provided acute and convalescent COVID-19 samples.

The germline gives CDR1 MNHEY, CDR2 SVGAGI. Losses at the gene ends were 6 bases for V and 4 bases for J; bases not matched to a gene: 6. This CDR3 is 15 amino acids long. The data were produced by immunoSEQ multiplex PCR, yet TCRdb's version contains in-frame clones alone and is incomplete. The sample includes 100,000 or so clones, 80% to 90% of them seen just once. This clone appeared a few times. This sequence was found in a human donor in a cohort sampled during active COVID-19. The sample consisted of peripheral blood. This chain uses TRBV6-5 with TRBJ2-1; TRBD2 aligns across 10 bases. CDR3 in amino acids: CASRVAGGLYNEQFF. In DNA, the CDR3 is TGTGCCAGCAGAGTAGCGGGGGGTCTTTACAATGAGCAGTTCTTC.